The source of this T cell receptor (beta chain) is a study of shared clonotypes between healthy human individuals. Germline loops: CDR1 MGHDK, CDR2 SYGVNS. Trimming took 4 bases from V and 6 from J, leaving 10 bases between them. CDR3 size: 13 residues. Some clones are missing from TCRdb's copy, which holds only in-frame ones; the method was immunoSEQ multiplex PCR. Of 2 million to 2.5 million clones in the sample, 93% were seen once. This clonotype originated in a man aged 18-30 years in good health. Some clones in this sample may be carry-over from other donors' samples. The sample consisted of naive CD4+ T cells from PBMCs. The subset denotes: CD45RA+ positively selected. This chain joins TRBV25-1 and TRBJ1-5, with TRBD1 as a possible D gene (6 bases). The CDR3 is CASSARGSQPQHF. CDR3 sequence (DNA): TGTGCCAGCAGTGCCAGGGGTAGTCAGCCCCAGCATTTT.